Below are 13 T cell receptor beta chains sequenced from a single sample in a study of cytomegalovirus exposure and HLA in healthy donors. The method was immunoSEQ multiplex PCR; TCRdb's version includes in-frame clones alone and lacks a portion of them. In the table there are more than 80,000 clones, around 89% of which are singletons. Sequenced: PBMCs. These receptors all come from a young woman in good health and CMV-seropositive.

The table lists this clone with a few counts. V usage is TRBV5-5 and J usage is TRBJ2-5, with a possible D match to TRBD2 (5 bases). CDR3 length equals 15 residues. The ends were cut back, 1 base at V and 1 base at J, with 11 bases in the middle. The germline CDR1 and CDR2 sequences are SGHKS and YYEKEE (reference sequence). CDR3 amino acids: CASSLLPGSQETQYF. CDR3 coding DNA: TGTGCCAGCAGCTTGCTCCCGGGGTCCCAAGAGACCCAGTACTTC.

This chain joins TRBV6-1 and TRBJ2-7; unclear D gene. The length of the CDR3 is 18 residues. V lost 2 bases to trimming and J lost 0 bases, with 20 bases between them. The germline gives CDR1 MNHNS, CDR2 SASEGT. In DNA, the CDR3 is TGTGCCAGCAGTGAAACACTAACACGGCCCGTCCCCTCCTACGAGCAGTACTTC. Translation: CASSETLTRPVPSYEQYF.

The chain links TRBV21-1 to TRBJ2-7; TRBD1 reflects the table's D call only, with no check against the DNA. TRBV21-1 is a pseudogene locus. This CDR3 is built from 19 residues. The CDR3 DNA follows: TGTGCCAGCAGCAAAGCGCAGGCAGGGGGCGATATAGGCGCCTACGAGCAGTACTTC. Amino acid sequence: CASSKAQAGGDIGAYEQYF.

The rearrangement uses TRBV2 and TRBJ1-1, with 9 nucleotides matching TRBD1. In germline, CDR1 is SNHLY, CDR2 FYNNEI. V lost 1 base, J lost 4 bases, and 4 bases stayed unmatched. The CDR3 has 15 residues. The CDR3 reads CASSEERTGVTEAFF. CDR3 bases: TGTGCCAGCAGTGAAGAAAGGACAGGGGTCACTGAAGCTTTCTTT.

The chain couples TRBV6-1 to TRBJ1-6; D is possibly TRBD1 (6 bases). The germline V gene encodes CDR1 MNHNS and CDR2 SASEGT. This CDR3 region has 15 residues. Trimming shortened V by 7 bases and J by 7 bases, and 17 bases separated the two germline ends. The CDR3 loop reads CASTEGGTRNSPLHF. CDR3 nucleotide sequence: TGTGCCAGCACCGAGGGGGGGACCCGGAATTCACCCCTCCACTTT.

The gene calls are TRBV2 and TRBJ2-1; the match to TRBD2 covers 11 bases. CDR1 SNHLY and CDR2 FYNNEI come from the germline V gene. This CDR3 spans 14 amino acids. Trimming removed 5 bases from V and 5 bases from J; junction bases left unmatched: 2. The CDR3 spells CASSIAGGNNEQFF. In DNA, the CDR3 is TGTGCCAGCAGTATAGCGGGGGGGAACAATGAGCAGTTCTTC.

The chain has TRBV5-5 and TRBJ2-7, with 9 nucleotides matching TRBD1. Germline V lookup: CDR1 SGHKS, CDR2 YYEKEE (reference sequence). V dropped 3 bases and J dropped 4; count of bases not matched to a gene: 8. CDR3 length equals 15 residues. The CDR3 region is CASSYTGTGRYEQYF. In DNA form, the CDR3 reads TGTGCCAGCAGCTATACCGGGACAGGGAGATACGAGCAGTACTTC. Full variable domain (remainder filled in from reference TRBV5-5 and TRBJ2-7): DAGVTQSPTHLIKTRGQQVTLRCSPISGHKSVSWYQQVLGQGPQFIFQYYEKEERGRGNFPDRFSARQFPNYSSELNVNALLLGDSALYLCASSYTGTGRYEQYFGPGTRLTVT.

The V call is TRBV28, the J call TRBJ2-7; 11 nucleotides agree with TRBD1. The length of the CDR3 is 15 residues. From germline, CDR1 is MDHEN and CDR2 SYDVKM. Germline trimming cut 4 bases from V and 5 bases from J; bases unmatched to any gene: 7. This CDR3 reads CASSSRDRGFHEQYF. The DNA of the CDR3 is TGTGCCAGCAGTTCCCGGGACAGGGGGTTCCACGAGCAGTACTTC.

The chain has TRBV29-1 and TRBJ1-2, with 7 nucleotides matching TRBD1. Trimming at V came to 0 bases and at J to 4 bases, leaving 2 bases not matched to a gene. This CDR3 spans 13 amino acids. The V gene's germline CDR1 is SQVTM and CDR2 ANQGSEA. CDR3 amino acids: CSVEDRDSYGYTF. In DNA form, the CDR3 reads TGCAGCGTTGAAGACCGGGACAGCTATGGCTACACCTTC.

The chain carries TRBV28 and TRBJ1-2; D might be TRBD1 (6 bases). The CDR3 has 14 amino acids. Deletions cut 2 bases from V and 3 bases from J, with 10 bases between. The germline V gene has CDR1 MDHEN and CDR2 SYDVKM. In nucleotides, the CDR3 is TGTGCCAGCAGTTTAGACAGGCCTGACTATGGCTACACCTTC. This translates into CASSLDRPDYGYTF.

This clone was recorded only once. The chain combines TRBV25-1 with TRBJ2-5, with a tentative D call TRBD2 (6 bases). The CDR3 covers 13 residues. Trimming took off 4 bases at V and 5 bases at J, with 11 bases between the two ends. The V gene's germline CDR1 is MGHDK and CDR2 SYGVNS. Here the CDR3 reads CASSVRSGETQYF. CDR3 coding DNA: TGTGCCAGCAGTGTAAGGAGCGGGGAGACCCAGTACTTC.

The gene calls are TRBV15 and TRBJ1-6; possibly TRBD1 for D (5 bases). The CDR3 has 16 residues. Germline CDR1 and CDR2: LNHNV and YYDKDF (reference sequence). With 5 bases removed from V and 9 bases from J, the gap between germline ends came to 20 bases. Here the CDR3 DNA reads TGTGCCACCAGCCTCTTCCCCAGGGAATTGGCTTCACCCCTCCACTTT. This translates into CATSLFPRELASPLHF.

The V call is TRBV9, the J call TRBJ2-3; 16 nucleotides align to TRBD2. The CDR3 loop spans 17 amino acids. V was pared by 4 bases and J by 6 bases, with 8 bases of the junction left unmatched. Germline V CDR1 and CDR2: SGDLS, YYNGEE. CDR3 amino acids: CASSPGTSGGARDTQYF. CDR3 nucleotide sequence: TGTGCCAGCAGCCCTGGGACTAGCGGGGGGGCCAGGGATACGCAGTATTTT.